This TCR beta chain was captured by sequencing in a study of T cell responses to AZD1222 COVID-19 vaccine. Study-wide results and caveats: Repertoire collection took place solely once the T cell response had peaked. White British people made up most donors, females outnumbered males, and clonal diversity was possibly underestimated. Spike-specific TCR breadth and depth grew following two AZD1222 doses.

The CDR3 length is 17 residues. The V gene lost 4 bases and the J gene lost 2 bases, with 18 bases spanning the gap. Germline assignment: CDR1 MGHRA and CDR2 YSYEKL. On this clone itself: Its antigen is unknown.

TCRdb keeps only in-frame clones here, not all; method: immunoSEQ multiplex PCR. The profile shows roughly 65,000 clones, 65% to 80% of them singletons. The source material was peripheral blood, sampled on day 0 of AZD1222 vaccination. This clonotype originated in an adult in good health. The J gene is TRBJ2-1, the V gene TRBV4-1, with TRBD1 as a possible D gene (6 bases). The CDR3 region has the DNA TGCGCCAGCAGCCTTCTATTCGGACAGACAACCTACAATGAGCAGTTCTTC. This gives the protein CASSLLFGQTTYNEQFF.